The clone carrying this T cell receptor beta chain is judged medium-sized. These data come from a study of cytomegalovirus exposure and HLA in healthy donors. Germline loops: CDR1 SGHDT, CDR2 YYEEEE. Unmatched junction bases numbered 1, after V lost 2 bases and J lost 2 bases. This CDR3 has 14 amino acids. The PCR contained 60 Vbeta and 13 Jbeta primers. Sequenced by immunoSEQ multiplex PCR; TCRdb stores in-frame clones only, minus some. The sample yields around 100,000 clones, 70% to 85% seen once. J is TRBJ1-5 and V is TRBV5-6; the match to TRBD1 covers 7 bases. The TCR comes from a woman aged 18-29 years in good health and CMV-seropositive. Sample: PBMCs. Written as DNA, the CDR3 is TGTGCCAGCAGCTTTGGACAGGGCAATCAGCCCCAGCATTTT. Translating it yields CASSFGQGNQPQHF.